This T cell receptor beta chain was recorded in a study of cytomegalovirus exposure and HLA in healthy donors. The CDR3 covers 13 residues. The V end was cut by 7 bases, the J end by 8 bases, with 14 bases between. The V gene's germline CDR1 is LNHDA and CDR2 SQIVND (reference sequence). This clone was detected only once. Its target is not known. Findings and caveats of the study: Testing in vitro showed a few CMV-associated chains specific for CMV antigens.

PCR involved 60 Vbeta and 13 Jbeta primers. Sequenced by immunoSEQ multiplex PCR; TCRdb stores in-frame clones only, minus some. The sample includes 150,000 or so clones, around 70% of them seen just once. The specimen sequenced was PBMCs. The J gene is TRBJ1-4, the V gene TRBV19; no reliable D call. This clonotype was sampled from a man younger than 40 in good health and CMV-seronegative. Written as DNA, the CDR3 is TGTGCCAGTACTGGGAGAGGTCGGGAAAAACTGTTTTTT. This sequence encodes CASTGRGREKLFF.